This TCR beta chain was profiled in a study of T cell repertoires in aging, cancer and after chemotherapy. Study-level findings and limits: No conclusions about immunological memory after chemotherapy can be drawn from the repertoire data.

Peripheral blood genomic DNA, not sorted cells or RNA, was the template. Turning to this clonotype: Its antigen is not identified.

Rearranged V-D-J TRB sequences were amplified with a mixed TRB-A/B primer pool. TCRdb ran MiXCR on the multiplex PCR reads and lists one entry per CDR3 protein. The sample contains roughly 4,200 distinct CDR3 sequences, roughly 29% of which appear only once. This CDR3 spans 11 amino acids. V lost 3 bases, J lost 11 bases, and 9 bases lay in between. Germline V gene lookup returns CDR1 SGHRS and CDR2 YFSETQ. The sequenced sample was blood. The chain joins TRBV5-1 to TRBJ2-1, with D possibly being TRBD2 (6 bases). This clonotype was sampled from a human donor with a blood cancer. Written as DNA, the CDR3 is TGCGCCAGCAGCTACGGGGGTAAGCAGTTCTTC. Protein product: CASSYGGKQFF.